These 24 T cell receptor beta chains were sequenced from one sample in a study of chemoradiotherapy in HPV16-positive cancers. Method: immunoSEQ multiplex PCR; TCRdb's copy keeps in-frame clones and lacks some. The profile shows several thousand clones, 90% to 95% of them singletons. The starting material was blood, obtained from a patient who underwent chemoradiotherapy. These receptors were collected from a human donor with HPV-associated anogenital cancer.

This clone was counted once. This chain uses TRBV28 with TRBJ2-2; maybe TRBD2 (6 bases). This CDR3 contains 18 residues. Trimming cost V 4 bases and J 5 bases, with 23 bases left between them. Per the germline V gene, CDR1 is MDHEN and CDR2 is SYDVKM. In DNA form, the CDR3 reads TGTGCCAGCAGTTCCACGACACTCGGAGGGCTCGGGACCGGGGAGCTGTTTTTT. Its protein is CASSSTTLGGLGTGELFF.

The chain combines TRBV6-1 with TRBJ1-2; D not resolved. CDR1 is MNHNS and CDR2 is SASEGT in the germline V gene. This CDR3 region has 11 residues. V was pared by 3 bases and J by 4 bases, with 3 bases between. CDR3 sequence (DNA): TGTGCCAGCAGTGAGGGCTATGGCTACACCTTC. It encodes CASSEGYGYTF.

The V gene is TRBV6-5, the J gene TRBJ2-7; 8 bases match TRBD1. There are 14 residues in the CDR3. Trimming cost V 2 bases and J 3 bases; bases outside gene matches: 3. The germline V gene encodes CDR1 MNHEY and CDR2 SVGAGI. CDR3 protein: CASSYTTGGYEQYF. DNA of the CDR3: TGTGCCAGCAGTTACACTACAGGGGGCTACGAGCAGTACTTC.

The CDR3 spells CASRWGRANEKLFF. CDR3 DNA: TGTGCCAGCAGATGGGGTAGGGCTAATGAAAAACTGTTTTTT. The V and J genes are TRBV28 and TRBJ1-4; D not resolved. The CDR3 totals 14 residues. Germline assignment: CDR1 MDHEN and CDR2 SYDVKM. V was shortened by 6 bases and J by 3 bases, with 11 bases between the two germline ends. The full variable domain, rest sourced from reference TRBV28 and TRBJ1-4, is DVKVTQSSRYLVKRTGEKVFLECVQDMDHENMFWYRQDPGLGLRLIYFSYDVKMKEKGDIPEGYSVSREKKERFSLILESASTNQTSMYLCASRWGRANEKLFFGSGTQLSVL.

This chain joins TRBV4-3 and TRBJ2-1; D call uncertain. Germline V gives CDR1 LGHNA, CDR2 YSLEER. The CDR3 runs 14 residues. The V end lost 0 bases, the J end lost 6 bases, and 9 bases lay between the germline ends. In DNA, the CDR3 is TGCGCCAGCAGCCAAGAGGACGGAGCCAATGAGCAGTTCTTC. Encoded protein: CASSQEDGANEQFF.

This chain uses TRBV11-3 with TRBJ2-7; 11 bases are a match to TRBD1. The CDR3 is made up of 15 amino acids. V lost 4 bases, J lost 2 bases, and 4 bases stayed unmatched. CDR1 and CDR2 from the germline V gene are SGHNT and YENEEA. DNA of the CDR3: TGTGCCAGCAGCTCCGGACAGGGGGCGGCCTACGAGCAGTACTTC. It codes for CASSSGQGAAYEQYF.

This chain links TRBV2 with TRBJ1-1; 9 nucleotides line up with TRBD1. Germline CDR1 SNHLY, CDR2 FYNNEI. This CDR3 has 19 amino acids. Trimming took 4 bases from V and 0 from J; bases not matched to a gene: 15. CDR3 in amino acids: CASSGGTGIPMAMNTEAFF. The CDR3 nucleotides read TGTGCCAGCAGTGGAGGGACAGGGATTCCCATGGCTATGAACACTGAAGCTTTCTTT.

J is TRBJ2-5 and V is TRBV7-2; D remains unclear. Germline V gene sequence: CDR1 SGHTA, CDR2 FQGNSA. V lost 2 bases to trimming and J lost 5 bases, with 9 bases between them. This CDR3 has 13 residues. The CDR3: CASSLSPRETQYF. The CDR3 region has the DNA TGTGCCAGCAGCTTATCTCCGAGGGAGACCCAGTACTTC.

This chain joins TRBV5-4 and TRBJ1-6; 7 positions match TRBD1. The trim removed 0 bases at V and 6 bases at J, leaving 3 bases unmatched. CDR1 is SGHNT and CDR2 is YYREEE in the germline V gene (reference sequence). This CDR3 is built from 15 residues. The DNA for the CDR3 is TGTGCCAGCAGCTTGGAGACAGGGCTTAATTCACCCCTCCACTTT. It encodes CASSLETGLNSPLHF.

CDR3 nucleotides: TGTGCCAGCAGTGGTTTAGCGGGGGGGCGCCTCGTAGAGACCCAGTACTTC. Its protein is CASSGLAGGRLVETQYF. The V call is TRBV25-1, the J call TRBJ2-5; TRBD2 aligns across 11 bases. Trimming took 4 bases from V and 4 from J; bases not matched to a gene: 11. This CDR3 has 17 residues. Germline CDR1 and CDR2: MGHDK and SYGVNS.

CDR3 in amino acids: CASLDTGWTQYF. Here the CDR3 DNA reads TGCGCCAGCTTAGACACCGGGTGGACCCAGTACTTC. The chain is built from TRBV10-2 and TRBJ2-5; D unclear. V was cut by 8 bases and J by 7 bases, with 14 bases left in between. Germline lookup yields CDR1 WSHSY and CDR2 SAAADI. The CDR3 sequence is 12 residues long.

This chain uses TRBV6-5 with TRBJ1-3, with 8 bases aligning to TRBD1. The CDR3 covers 15 residues. CDR1 is MNHEY, CDR2 SVGAGI, per germline. V lost 2 bases and J lost 3; bases outside the gene matches: 3. The DNA for the CDR3 is TGTGCCAGCAGTTACGGGACAGGAGATGGAAACACCATATATTTT. It yields the protein CASSYGTGDGNTIYF.

This clone was counted only a few times. The V and J genes are TRBV7-9 and TRBJ2-2, with 8 bases that match TRBD2. Germline V gene lookup returns CDR1 SEHNR and CDR2 FQNEAQ (reference sequence). The junction had 2 bases not matched to a gene; V was cut back by 4 bases and J by 1 base. This CDR3 has 15 amino acids. The CDR3 coding sequence is TGTGCCAGCAGCTCCCTAGCGGGGAACACCGGGGAGCTGTTTTTT. Protein product: CASSSLAGNTGELFF.

This chain uses TRBV9 with TRBJ2-3; 7 bases fit TRBD1. The CDR3 extends over 15 amino acids. CDR1 and CDR2 from the germline V gene are SGDLS and YYNGEE. V lost 0 bases and J lost 0; bases outside the gene matches: 1. Here the CDR3 DNA reads TGTGCCAGCAGCGTAGCACAGGGGAGCACAGATACGCAGTATTTT. This gives the protein CASSVAQGSTDTQYF.

The chain joins TRBV7-8 to TRBJ1-2; 7 positions agree with TRBD1. This CDR3 has 16 amino acids. Germline trimming cut 2 bases from V and 1 base from J; bases unmatched to any gene: 7. Germline CDR1 SGHVS, CDR2 FQNEAQ. The CDR3 bases are TGTGCCAGCAGCTTACGTCACGACAGGGATAACTATGGCTACACCTTC. It codes for CASSLRHDRDNYGYTF.

The gene calls are TRBV27 and TRBJ2-7, with a tentative D call TRBD2 (7 bases). Germline assignment: CDR1 MNHEY and CDR2 SMNVEV (reference sequence). The CDR3 extends over 15 amino acids. Between the trimmed V and J ends, which lost 5 bases and 5 bases, there was a span of 19 bases. This chain's CDR3 is CASSPYGGAVNEQYF. CDR3 nucleotide sequence: TGTGCCAGCAGTCCCTATGGGGGGGCGGTTAACGAGCAGTACTTC.

Notes on this clone: Other DNA sequences from this sample encode an identical CDR3 as well. The chain employs TRBV7-2 and TRBJ2-5; D unresolved. The CDR3 sequence is 11 residues long. V lost 5 bases to trimming and J lost 5 bases, with 6 bases between them. The germline gives CDR1 SGHTA, CDR2 FQGNSA. The CDR3 sequence: CASSLSETQYF. DNA for the CDR3: TGTGCCAGCAGCCTTTCGGAGACCCAGTACTTC. Full variable domain (rest looked up from reference TRBV7-2 and TRBJ2-5): GAGVSQSPSNKVTEKGKDVELRCDPISGHTALYWYRQSLGQGLEFLIYFQGNSAPDKSGLPSDRFSAERTGGSVSTLTIQRTQQEDSAVYLCASSLSETQYFGPGTRLLVL.

The CDR3 DNA is TGTGCCAGCAGCCACGGACAGGGGGCGTATGAGCAGTTCTTC. Encoded protein: CASSHGQGAYEQFF. The genes are TRBV11-2 and TRBJ2-1; 11 bases align to TRBD1. J lost 8 bases, V lost 5 bases, and 5 bases had no gene match. This CDR3 is 14 amino acids long. Germline V gives CDR1 SGHAT, CDR2 FQNNGV.

The rearrangement joins TRBV19 to TRBJ2-2; D is uncertain. Germline lookup yields CDR1 LNHDA and CDR2 SQIVND (reference sequence). The V end lost 6 bases, the J end lost 3 bases, and 8 bases lay between the germline ends. CDR3 length equals 13 residues. In nucleotides, the CDR3 is TGTGCCAGTAGGTATCTTTACACCGGGGAGCTGTTTTTT. Its translation is CASRYLYTGELFF.

V and J are TRBV5-6 and TRBJ2-7; 9 bases align to TRBD1. CDR1 is SGHDT and CDR2 is YYEEEE in the germline V gene. CDR3 length: 17 residues. J lost 6 bases, V lost 3 bases, and 16 bases had no gene match. The CDR3 bases are TGTGCCAGCAGCTCCCGAATTTACAGGGGGCGAAGCGGCGAGCAGTACTTC. Its translation is CASSSRIYRGRSGEQYF.

The V call is TRBV7-6, the J call TRBJ2-1; 10 bases align to TRBD1. Looked up from germline, CDR1 is SGHVS and CDR2 is FNYEAQ. The junction had 4 bases not matched to a gene; V was cut back by 5 bases and J by 9 bases. The CDR3 consists of 13 residues. CDR3 amino acids: CASSMTGGIEQFF. The CDR3 DNA follows: TGTGCCAGCAGCATGACAGGGGGCATTGAGCAGTTCTTC. Full variable domain (rest looked up from reference TRBV7-6 and TRBJ2-1): GAGVSQSPRYKVTKRGQDVALRCDPISGHVSLYWYRQALGQGPEFLTYFNYEAQQDKSGLPNDRFSAERPEGSISTLTIQRTEQRDSAMYRCASSMTGGIEQFFGPGTRLTVL.

This chain joins TRBV5-4 and TRBJ2-2; D unresolved. Trimming pared 4 bases from V and 0 bases from J, leaving 4 bases between. The CDR3 is 13 residues long. In germline, CDR1 is SGHNT, CDR2 YYREEE (reference sequence). The CDR3: CASSLTNTGELFF. The CDR3 nucleotides read TGTGCCAGCAGCCTGACGAACACCGGGGAGCTGTTTTTT. The full variable domain, its missing parts supplied by reference TRBV5-4 and TRBJ2-2, is ETGVTQSPTHLIKTRGQQVTLRCSSQSGHNTVSWYQQALGQGPQFIFQYYREEENGRGNFPPRFSGLQFPNYSSELNVNALELDDSALYLCASSLTNTGELFFGEGSRLTVL.

V and J are TRBV5-1 and TRBJ2-3; 7 bases line up with TRBD2. The CDR3 covers 15 residues. CDR1 is SGHRS, CDR2 YFSETQ, per germline. Trimming removed 3 bases from V and 1 base from J; junction bases left unmatched: 5. The DNA for the CDR3 is TGCGCCAGCAGCTCTAGCGGAGTACGCACAGATACGCAGTATTTT. It translates to CASSSSGVRTDTQYF.

The chain combines TRBV2 with TRBJ2-2; TRBD1 matches at 8 bases. CDR3 length: 13 amino acids. Germline V lookup: CDR1 SNHLY, CDR2 FYNNEI. The V and J ends lost 7 bases and 6 bases, in that order; junction bases with no gene match: 4. The CDR3 loop reads CASIRTGPGELFF. The CDR3 coding sequence is TGTGCCAGCATCCGGACAGGGCCCGGGGAGCTGTTTTTT.